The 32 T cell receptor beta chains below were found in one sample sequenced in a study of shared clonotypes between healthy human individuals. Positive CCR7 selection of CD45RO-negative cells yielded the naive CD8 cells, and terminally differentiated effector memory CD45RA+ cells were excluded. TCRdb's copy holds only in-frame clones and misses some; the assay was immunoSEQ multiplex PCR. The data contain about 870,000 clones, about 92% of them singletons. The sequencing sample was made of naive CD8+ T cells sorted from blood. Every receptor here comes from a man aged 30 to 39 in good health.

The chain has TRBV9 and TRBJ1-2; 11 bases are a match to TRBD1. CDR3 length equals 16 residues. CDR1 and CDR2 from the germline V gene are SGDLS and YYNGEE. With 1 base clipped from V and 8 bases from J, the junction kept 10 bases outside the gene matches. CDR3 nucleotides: TGTGCCAGCAGCGTACTCCGGGACAGGGGGGTACGAGGCTACACCTTC. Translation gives CASSVLRDRGVRGYTF.

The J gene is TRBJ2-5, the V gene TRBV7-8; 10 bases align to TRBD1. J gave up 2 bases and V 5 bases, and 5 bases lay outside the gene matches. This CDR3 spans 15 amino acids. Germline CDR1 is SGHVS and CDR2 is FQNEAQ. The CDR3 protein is CASSDRDRGQETQYF. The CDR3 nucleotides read TGTGCCAGCAGCGACCGGGACAGGGGACAAGAGACCCAGTACTTC.

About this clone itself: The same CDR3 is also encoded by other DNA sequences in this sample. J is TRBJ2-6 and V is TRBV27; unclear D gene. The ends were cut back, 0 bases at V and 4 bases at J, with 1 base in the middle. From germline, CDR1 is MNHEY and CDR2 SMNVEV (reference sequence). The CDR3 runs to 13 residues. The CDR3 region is CASSLSGANVLTF. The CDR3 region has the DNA TGTGCCAGCAGTTTATCCGGGGCCAACGTCCTGACTTTC. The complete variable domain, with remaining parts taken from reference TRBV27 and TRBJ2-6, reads EAQVTQNPRYLITVTGKKLTVTCSQNMNHEYMSWYRQDPGLGLRQIYYSMNVEVTDKGDVPEGYKVSRKEKRNFPLILESPSPNQTSLYFCASSLSGANVLTFGAGSRLTVL.

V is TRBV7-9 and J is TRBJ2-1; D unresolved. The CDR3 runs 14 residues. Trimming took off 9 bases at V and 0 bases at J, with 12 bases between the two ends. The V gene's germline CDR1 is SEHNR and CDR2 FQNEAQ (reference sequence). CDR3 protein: CASLEESSYNEQFF. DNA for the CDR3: TGTGCCAGTCTAGAGGAGTCCTCCTACAATGAGCAGTTCTTC.

The CDR3 loop is CATWRTGTYGYTF. The CDR3 DNA sequence: TGTGCCACATGGCGAACGGGAACCTATGGCTACACCTTC. The chain employs TRBV6-4 and TRBJ1-2, with D unresolved. V was trimmed by 10 bases and J by 4 bases, leaving 16 bases between them. Germline CDR1 and CDR2: MRHNA and SNTAGT. The CDR3 contains 13 residues.

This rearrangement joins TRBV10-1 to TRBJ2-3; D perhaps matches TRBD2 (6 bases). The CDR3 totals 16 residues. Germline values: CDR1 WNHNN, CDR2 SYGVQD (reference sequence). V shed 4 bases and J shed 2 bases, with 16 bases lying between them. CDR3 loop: CASSGLWRGFTDTQYF. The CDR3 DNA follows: TGCGCCAGCAGTGGGTTGTGGAGGGGATTCACAGATACGCAGTATTTT.

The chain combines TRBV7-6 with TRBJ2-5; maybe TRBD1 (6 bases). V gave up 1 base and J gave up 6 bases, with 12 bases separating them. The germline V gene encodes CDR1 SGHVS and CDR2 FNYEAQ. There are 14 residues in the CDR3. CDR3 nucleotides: TGTGCCAGCAGCTTAGGATACAGGGAAAAGACCCAGTACTTC. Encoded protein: CASSLGYREKTQYF.

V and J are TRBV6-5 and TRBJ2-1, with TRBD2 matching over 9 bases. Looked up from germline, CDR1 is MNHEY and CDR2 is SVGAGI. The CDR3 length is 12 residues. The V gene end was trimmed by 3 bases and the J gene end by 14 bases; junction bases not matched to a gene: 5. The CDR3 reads CASSYRGGGEFF. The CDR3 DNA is TGTGCCAGCAGTTATCGAGGCGGGGGGGAGTTCTTC.

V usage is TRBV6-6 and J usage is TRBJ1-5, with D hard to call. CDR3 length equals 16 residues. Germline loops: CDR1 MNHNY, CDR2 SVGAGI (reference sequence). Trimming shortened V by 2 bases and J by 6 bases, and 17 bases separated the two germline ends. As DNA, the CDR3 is TGTGCCAGCAGTTACACCCTGGCGGGGAGAAGTCAGCCCCAGCATTTT. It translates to CASSYTLAGRSQPQHF.

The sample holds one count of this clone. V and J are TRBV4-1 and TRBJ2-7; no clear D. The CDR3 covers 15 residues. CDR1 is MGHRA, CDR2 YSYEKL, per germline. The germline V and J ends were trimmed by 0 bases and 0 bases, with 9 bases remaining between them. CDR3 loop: CASSQEGRSSYEQYF. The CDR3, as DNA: TGCGCCAGCAGCCAAGAAGGCAGGAGCTCCTACGAGCAGTACTTC.

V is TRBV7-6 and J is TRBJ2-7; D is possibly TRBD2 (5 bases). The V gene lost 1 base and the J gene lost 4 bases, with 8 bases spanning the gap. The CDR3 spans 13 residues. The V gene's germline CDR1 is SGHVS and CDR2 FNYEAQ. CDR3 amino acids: CASSLGAGYEQYF. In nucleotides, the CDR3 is TGTGCCAGCAGCTTAGGGGCGGGTTACGAGCAGTACTTC.

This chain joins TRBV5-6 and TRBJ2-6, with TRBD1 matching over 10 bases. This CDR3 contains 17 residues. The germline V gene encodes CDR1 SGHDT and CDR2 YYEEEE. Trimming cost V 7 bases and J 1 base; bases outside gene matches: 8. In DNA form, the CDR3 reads TGTGCCAGCGAAACGACAGGGGGCGGATCTGGGGCCAACGTCCTGACTTTC. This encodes CASETTGGGSGANVLTF. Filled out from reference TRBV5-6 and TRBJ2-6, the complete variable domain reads DAGVTQSPTHLIKTRGQQVTLRCSPKSGHDTVSWYQQALGQGPQFIFQYYEEEERQRGNFPDRFSGHQFPNYSSELNVNALLLGDSALYLCASETTGGGSGANVLTFGAGSRLTVL.

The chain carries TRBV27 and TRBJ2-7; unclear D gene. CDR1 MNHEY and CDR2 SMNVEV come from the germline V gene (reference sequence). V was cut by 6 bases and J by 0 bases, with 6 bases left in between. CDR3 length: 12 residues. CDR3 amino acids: CASRSYSYEQYF. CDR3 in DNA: TGTGCCAGCAGGTCCTACTCCTACGAGCAGTACTTC.

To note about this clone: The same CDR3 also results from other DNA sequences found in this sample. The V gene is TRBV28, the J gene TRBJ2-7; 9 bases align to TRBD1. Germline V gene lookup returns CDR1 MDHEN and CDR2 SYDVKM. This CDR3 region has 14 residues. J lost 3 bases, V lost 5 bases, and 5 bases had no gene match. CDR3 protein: CASSLRDRVYEQYF. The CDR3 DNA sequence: TGTGCCAGCAGTCTCCGGGACAGGGTCTACGAGCAGTACTTC.

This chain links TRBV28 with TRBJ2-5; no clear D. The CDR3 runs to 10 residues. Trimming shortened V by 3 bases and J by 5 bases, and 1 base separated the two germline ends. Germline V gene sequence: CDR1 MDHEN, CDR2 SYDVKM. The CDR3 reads CASSFETQYF. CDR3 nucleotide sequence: TGTGCCAGCAGTTTTGAGACCCAGTACTTC.

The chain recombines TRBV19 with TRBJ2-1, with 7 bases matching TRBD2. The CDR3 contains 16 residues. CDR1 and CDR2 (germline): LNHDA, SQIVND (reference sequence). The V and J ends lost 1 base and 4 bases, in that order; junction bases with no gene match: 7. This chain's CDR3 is CASSIVAGDLYNEQFF. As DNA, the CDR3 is TGTGCCAGTAGTATAGTCGCGGGAGATCTGTACAATGAGCAGTTCTTC. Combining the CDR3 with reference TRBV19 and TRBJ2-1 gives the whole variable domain DGGITQSPKYLFRKEGQNVTLSCEQNLNHDAMYWYRQDPGQGLRLIYYSQIVNDFQKGDIAEGYSVSREKKESFPLTVTSAQKNPTAFYLCASSIVAGDLYNEQFFGPGTRLTVL.

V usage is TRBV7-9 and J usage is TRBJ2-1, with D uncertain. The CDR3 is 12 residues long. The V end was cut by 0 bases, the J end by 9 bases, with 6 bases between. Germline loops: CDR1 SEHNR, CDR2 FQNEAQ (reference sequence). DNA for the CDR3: TGTGCCAGCAGCTTAGCCTACGGTGAGCAGTTCTTC. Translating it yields CASSLAYGEQFF.

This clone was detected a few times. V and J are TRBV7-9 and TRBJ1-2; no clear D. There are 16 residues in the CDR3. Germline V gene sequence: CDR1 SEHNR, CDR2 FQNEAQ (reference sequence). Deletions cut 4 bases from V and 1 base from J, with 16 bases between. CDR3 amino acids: CASSSGREPLNYGYTF. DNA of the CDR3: TGTGCCAGCAGCTCCGGACGCGAGCCCCTTAACTATGGCTACACCTTC.

The CDR3 DNA reads TGCGCCAGCAGCTTTAGGGGGACTAGCGGAGTCACAGATACGCAGTATTTT. It translates to CASSFRGTSGVTDTQYF. This sequence joins TRBV5-1 and TRBJ2-3; 11 positions agree with TRBD2. CDR3 length equals 17 residues. V shed 2 bases, J shed 2 bases, and the junction held 7 bases outside the gene matches. Germline lookup yields CDR1 SGHRS and CDR2 YFSETQ. The variable domain in full, with the rest retrieved from reference TRBV5-1 and TRBJ2-3, is KAGVTQTPRYLIKTRGQQVTLSCSPISGHRSVSWYQQTPGQGLQFLFEYFSETQRNKGNFPGRFSGRQFSNSRSEMNVSTLELGDSALYLCASSFRGTSGVTDTQYFGPGTRLTVL.

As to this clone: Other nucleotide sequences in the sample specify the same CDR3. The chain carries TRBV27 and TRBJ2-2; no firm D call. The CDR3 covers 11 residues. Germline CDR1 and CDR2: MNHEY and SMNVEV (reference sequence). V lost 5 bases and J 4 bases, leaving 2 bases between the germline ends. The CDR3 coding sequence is TGTGCCAGCAGTAGCACCGGGGAGCTGTTTTTT. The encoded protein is CASSSTGELFF.

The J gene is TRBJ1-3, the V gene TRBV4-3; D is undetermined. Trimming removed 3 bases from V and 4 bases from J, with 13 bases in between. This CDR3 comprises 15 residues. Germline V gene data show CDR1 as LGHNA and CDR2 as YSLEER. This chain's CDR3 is CASSHDLTQGNTIYF. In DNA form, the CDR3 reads TGCGCCAGCAGCCACGACCTGACACAGGGAAACACCATATATTTT.

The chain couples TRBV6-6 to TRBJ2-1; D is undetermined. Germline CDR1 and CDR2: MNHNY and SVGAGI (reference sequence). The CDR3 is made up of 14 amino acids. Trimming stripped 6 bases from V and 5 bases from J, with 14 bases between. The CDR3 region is CASSQRHFHNEQFF. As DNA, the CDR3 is TGTGCCAGCAGCCAAAGACATTTCCACAATGAGCAGTTCTTC.

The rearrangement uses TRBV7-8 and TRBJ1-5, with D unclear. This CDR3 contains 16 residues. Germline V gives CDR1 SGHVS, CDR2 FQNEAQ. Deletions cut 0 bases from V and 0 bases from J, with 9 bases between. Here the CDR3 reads CASSLAVGDSNQPQHF. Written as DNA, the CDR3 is TGTGCCAGCAGCTTAGCAGTTGGGGATAGCAATCAGCCCCAGCATTTT.

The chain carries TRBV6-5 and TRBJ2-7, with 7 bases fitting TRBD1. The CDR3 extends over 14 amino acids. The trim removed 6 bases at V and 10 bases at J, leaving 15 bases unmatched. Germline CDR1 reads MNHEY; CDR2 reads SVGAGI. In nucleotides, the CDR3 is TGTGCCAGCAGGAACCGGGACAGAGTGGGCCCCCAGTACTTC. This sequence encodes CASRNRDRVGPQYF.

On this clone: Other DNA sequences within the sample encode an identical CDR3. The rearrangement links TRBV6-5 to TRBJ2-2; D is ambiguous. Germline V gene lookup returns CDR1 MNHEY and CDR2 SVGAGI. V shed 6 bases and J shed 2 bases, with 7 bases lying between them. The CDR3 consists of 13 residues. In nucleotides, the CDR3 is TGTGCCAGCAGCCTACTTAACACCGGGGAGCTGTTTTTT. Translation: CASSLLNTGELFF.

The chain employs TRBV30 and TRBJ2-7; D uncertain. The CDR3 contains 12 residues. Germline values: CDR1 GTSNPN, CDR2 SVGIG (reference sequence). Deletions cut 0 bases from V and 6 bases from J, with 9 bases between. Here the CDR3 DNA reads TGTGCCTGGAGTGTAACTGGGCCCGAGCAGTACTTC. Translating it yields CAWSVTGPEQYF.

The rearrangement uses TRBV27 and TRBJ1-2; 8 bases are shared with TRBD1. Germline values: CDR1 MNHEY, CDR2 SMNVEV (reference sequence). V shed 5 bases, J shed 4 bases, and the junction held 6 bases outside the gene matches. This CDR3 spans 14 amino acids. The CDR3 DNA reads TGTGCCAGCAGTCACCAGGGGGCAATCTATGGCTACACCTTC. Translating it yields CASSHQGAIYGYTF.

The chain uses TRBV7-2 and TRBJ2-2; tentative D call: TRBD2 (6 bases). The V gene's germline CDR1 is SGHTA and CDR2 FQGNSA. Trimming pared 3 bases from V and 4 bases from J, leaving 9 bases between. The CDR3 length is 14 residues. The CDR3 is CASSLELATGELFF. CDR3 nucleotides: TGTGCCAGCAGCTTGGAACTAGCCACCGGGGAGCTGTTTTTT.

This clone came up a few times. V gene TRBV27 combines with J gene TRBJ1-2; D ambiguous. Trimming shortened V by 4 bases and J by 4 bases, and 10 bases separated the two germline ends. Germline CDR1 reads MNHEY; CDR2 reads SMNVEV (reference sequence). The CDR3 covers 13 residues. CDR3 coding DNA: TGTGCCAGCAGTTCCTCCACAGCCTATGGCTACACCTTC. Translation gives CASSSSTAYGYTF.

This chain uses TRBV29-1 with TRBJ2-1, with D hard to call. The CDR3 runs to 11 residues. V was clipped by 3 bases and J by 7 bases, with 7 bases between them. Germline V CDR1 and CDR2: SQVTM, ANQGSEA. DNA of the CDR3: TGCAGCGTTGAGGGGTGGAATGAGCAGTTCTTC. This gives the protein CSVEGWNEQFF.

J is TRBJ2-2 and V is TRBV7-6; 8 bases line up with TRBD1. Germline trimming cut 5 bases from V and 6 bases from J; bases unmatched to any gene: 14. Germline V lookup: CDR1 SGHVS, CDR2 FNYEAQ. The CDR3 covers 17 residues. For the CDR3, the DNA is TGTGCCAGCAGCCAACCCAGGGGGCGTGAGGTGTCCGGGGAGCTGTTTTTT. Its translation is CASSQPRGREVSGELFF.

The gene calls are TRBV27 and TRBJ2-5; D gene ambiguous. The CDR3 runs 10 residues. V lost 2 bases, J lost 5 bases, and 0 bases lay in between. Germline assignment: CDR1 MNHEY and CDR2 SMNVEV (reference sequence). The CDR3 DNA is TGTGCCAGCAGTTTAGAGACCCAGTACTTC. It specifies CASSLETQYF.